This note documents a single T cell receptor (beta chain) sequence. PCR primers comprised 60 Vbeta and 13 Jbeta primers. The method was immunoSEQ multiplex PCR; TCRdb's version includes in-frame clones alone and lacks a portion of them. The table has over 45,000 clones, about 80% seen once. The data are from a study of cytomegalovirus exposure and HLA in healthy donors. At the level of the study: Drawn from HLA-typed donors, 65 million to 100 million unique TCRs were held in an early data release.

The J segment lost 8 bases and the V segment lost 8 bases, leaving 8 bases of the junction unmatched. The CDR3 runs 12 residues. The germline V gene encodes CDR1 MNHEY and CDR2 SVGAGI. The sequence derives from a female donor in good health and CMV-seronegative. Material: PBMCs. The genes are TRBV6-5 and TRBJ1-2; 7 bases line up with TRBD1. CDR3 sequence: CASLRQGGGYTF. The CDR3 DNA is TGTGCCAGCCTTCGGCAGGGGGGAGGCTACACCTTC.